A selection of T cell receptor beta chains follows, all from one sample in a study of shared clonotypes between healthy human individuals. Repertoires were generated with immunoSEQ multiplex PCR, while TCRdb's copy carries only in-frame clones and drops some. The sample includes 450,000 to 500,000 clones, 70% to 85% seen only once; the top ten take approximately 12%. The sample taken for sequencing was PBMCs. Receptors originate from a woman in her thirties or forties in good health. Some clones in this sample may be carry-over from other donors' samples. Each CDR3 is given with its conserved first and last residue. Each record gives: clone size, V gene, D gene, J gene, CDR3 protein, CDR3 DNA. D genes are given only for firm matches. Not all rows give a size; the values are once, few, many and, for expanded clones, a class.

abundance: -
v_gene: TRBV18
d_gene: -
j_gene: TRBJ2-7
CDR3aa: CASSPYSTYEQYF
CDR3nt: TGTGCCAGCTCACCCTATTCAACCTACGAGCAGTACTTC

abundance: -
v_gene: TRBV7-6
d_gene: TRBD2
j_gene: TRBJ2-3
CDR3aa: CASSLVPGLAGGSTDTQYF
CDR3nt: TGTGCCAGCAGCTTAGTACCGGGACTAGCGGGAGGAAGCACAGATACGCAGTATTTT

abundance: -
v_gene: TRBV5-1
d_gene: -
j_gene: TRBJ1-3
CDR3aa: CASSSEQGSGNTIYF
CDR3nt: TGCGCCAGCAGCTCGGAACAGGGCTCTGGAAACACCATATATTTT

abundance: few
v_gene: TRBV7-8
d_gene: TRBD2
j_gene: TRBJ2-2
CDR3aa: CASSLVGLAGSGTGELFF
CDR3nt: TGTGCCAGCAGCTTGGTAGGACTAGCGGGATCGGGCACCGGGGAGCTGTTTTTT

abundance: -
v_gene: TRBV11-1
d_gene: -
j_gene: TRBJ2-1
CDR3aa: CASSLDRRRDNEQFF
CDR3nt: TGTGCCAGCAGCCTCGATAGAAGACGAGACAATGAGCAGTTCTTC

abundance: -
v_gene: TRBV14
d_gene: TRBD2
j_gene: TRBJ2-7
CDR3aa: CASSPGLGIYEQYF
CDR3nt: TGTGCCAGCAGTCCCGGACTAGGGATCTACGAGCAGTACTTC

abundance: few
v_gene: TRBV11-2
d_gene: TRBD1
j_gene: TRBJ2-5
CDR3aa: CASSAPGQTAGTQYF
CDR3nt: TGTGCCAGCAGCGCGCCGGGACAGACCGCAGGGACCCAGTACTTC

abundance: -
v_gene: TRBV4-2
d_gene: TRBD2
j_gene: TRBJ2-1
CDR3aa: CASSPGGWTSGGNEQFF
CDR3nt: TGTGCCAGCAGCCCTGGCGGATGGACTAGCGGGGGGAATGAGCAGTTCTTC

abundance: -
v_gene: TRBV9
d_gene: -
j_gene: TRBJ2-2
CDR3aa: CASSVEPGELFF
CDR3nt: TGTGCCAGCAGCGTAGAACCCGGGGAGCTGTTTTTT

abundance: few
v_gene: TRBV2
d_gene: TRBD2
j_gene: TRBJ2-2
CDR3aa: CASGPVAGRNTGELFF
CDR3nt: TGTGCCAGCGGCCCCGTAGCGGGGAGAAACACCGGGGAGCTGTTTTTT

abundance: -
v_gene: TRBV11-2
d_gene: -
j_gene: TRBJ2-1
CDR3aa: CASSLVDNEQFF
CDR3nt: TGTGCCAGCAGCTTAGTGGACAATGAGCAGTTCTTC

abundance: -
v_gene: TRBV5-4
d_gene: -
j_gene: TRBJ1-4
CDR3aa: CASSARQNEKLFF
CDR3nt: TGCGCCAGCAGCGCCCGACAGAATGAAAAACTGTTTTTT

abundance: -
v_gene: TRBV7-2
d_gene: -
j_gene: TRBJ1-1
CDR3aa: CASSPLGGRHTEAFF
CDR3nt: TGTGCCAGCAGCCCGTTAGGGGGTCGCCACACTGAAGCTTTCTTT

abundance: -
v_gene: TRBV19
d_gene: -
j_gene: TRBJ1-1
CDR3aa: CASSFTANTEAFF
CDR3nt: TGTGCCAGTAGCTTTACAGCGAACACTGAAGCTTTCTTT

abundance: -
v_gene: TRBV4-1
d_gene: -
j_gene: TRBJ2-1
CDR3aa: CASSQEPRTYNEQFF
CDR3nt: TGCGCCAGCAGCCAAGAACCCCGGACCTACAATGAGCAGTTCTTC

abundance: -
v_gene: TRBV7-9
d_gene: -
j_gene: TRBJ2-5
CDR3aa: CASSLPTGTLETQYF
CDR3nt: TGTGCCAGCAGCTTGCCAACAGGGACTCTCGAGACCCAGTACTTC

abundance: -
v_gene: TRBV7-2
d_gene: TRBD2
j_gene: TRBJ2-3
CDR3aa: CASSSPPGLAGTSTDTQYF
CDR3nt: TGTGCCAGCAGCTCACCTCCGGGACTAGCGGGAACTAGCACAGATACGCAGTATTTT

abundance: many
v_gene: TRBV9
d_gene: -
j_gene: TRBJ1-1
CDR3aa: CASSPTFFTEAFF
CDR3nt: TGTGCCAGCAGCCCGACTTTCTTCACTGAAGCTTTCTTT

abundance: -
v_gene: TRBV18
d_gene: -
j_gene: TRBJ2-5
CDR3aa: CASSPMGPAAQETQYF
CDR3nt: TGTGCCAGCTCACCAATGGGCCCAGCAGCTCAAGAGACCCAGTACTTC

abundance: once
v_gene: TRBV29-1
d_gene: TRBD1
j_gene: TRBJ2-7
CDR3aa: CSVHPPETGENYEQYF
CDR3nt: TGCAGCGTTCATCCCCCCGAGACAGGGGAAAACTACGAGCAGTACTTC

abundance: -
v_gene: TRBV7-2
d_gene: -
j_gene: TRBJ2-1
CDR3aa: CASSLVFGGQNEQFF
CDR3nt: TGTGCCAGCAGCTTAGTGTTCGGGGGGCAGAATGAGCAGTTCTTC

abundance: -
v_gene: TRBV5-4
d_gene: -
j_gene: TRBJ1-1
CDR3aa: CASSLEGRITEAFF
CDR3nt: TGTGCCAGCAGCTTGGAGGGACGCATTACTGAAGCTTTCTTT

abundance: few
v_gene: TRBV7-2
d_gene: -
j_gene: TRBJ1-2
CDR3aa: CASSQDSQYGYTF
CDR3nt: TGTGCCAGCAGCCAGGACAGCCAATATGGCTACACCTTC

abundance: -
v_gene: TRBV10-3
d_gene: TRBD2
j_gene: TRBJ2-1
CDR3aa: CAIRSGSGSYEQFF
CDR3nt: TGTGCCATCAGAAGCGGGAGTGGCTCCTATGAGCAGTTCTTC